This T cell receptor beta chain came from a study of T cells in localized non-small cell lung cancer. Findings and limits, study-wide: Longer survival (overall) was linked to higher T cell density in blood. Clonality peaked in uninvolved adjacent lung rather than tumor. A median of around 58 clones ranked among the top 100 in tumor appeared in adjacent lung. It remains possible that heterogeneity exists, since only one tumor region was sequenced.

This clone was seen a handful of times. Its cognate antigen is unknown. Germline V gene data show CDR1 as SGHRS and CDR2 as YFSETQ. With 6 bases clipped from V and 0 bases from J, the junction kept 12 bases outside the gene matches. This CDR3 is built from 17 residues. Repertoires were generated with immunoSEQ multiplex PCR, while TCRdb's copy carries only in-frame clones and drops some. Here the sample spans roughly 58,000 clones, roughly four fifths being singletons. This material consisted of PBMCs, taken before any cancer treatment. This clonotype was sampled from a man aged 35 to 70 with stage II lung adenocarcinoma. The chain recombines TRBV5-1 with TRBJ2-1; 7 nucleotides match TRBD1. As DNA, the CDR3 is TGCGCCAGCAACAGGGGTGGGAGCGCGAGCTCCTACAATGAGCAGTTCTTC. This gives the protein CASNRGGSASSYNEQFF.